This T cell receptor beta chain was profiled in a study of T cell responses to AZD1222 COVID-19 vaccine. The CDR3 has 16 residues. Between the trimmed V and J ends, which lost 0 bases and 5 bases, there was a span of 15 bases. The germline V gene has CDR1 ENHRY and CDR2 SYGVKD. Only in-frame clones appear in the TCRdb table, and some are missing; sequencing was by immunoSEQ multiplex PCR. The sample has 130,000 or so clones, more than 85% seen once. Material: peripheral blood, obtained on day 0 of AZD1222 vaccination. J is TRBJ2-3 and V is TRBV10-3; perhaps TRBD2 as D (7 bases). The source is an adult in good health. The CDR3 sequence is CAISESNAGAVDTQYF. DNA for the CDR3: TGTGCCATCAGTGAGTCCAACGCGGGGGCCGTAGATACGCAGTATTTT.